These 27 T cell receptor beta chains originate from one sample sequenced in a study of blood T cell repertoires in COVID-19. Only in-frame clones appear in the TCRdb table, and some are missing; sequencing was by immunoSEQ multiplex PCR. The sample contains hundreds of thousands of clones, around 91% of which appear only once. Sequencing was done on a sample of peripheral blood. The receptors come from a woman under 30 who had recovered from COVID-19.

The chain employs TRBV6-2 or TRBV6-3 and TRBJ1-5; weak D call: TRBD1 (5 bases). CDR3 length equals 21 residues. From germline, CDR1 is MNHEY and CDR2 SVGEGT. Trimming removed 4 bases at V and 2 bases at J, with 30 bases between. CDR3 protein: CASSCRSWEAGGQGGNQPQHF. The CDR3 nucleotides are TGTGCCAGCAGTTGCCGTTCGTGGGAGGCCGGCGGTCAGGGCGGCAATCAGCCCCAGCATTTT.

The chain recombines TRBV7-9 with TRBJ2-1, with D possibly TRBD2 on 6 matching bases. V was cut by 1 base and J by 8 bases, with 18 bases left in between. The CDR3 is made up of 16 amino acids. The V gene's germline CDR1 is SEHNR and CDR2 FQNEAQ (reference sequence). CDR3 bases: TGTGCCAGCAGCTTAGGCGGCGGGTGGGGGGTCGATGAGCAGTTCTTC. Its translation: CASSLGGGWGVDEQFF.

The genes are TRBV6-5 and TRBJ2-5; TRBD2 might be the D (6 bases). CDR3 length equals 12 residues. V dropped 5 bases and J dropped 13 bases, with 17 bases sitting between them. Germline CDR1 MNHEY, CDR2 SVGAGI. The CDR3: CASSTGSRDSYF. CDR3 DNA: TGTGCCAGCAGTACGGGGAGCCGGGACTCGTACTTC.

This chain joins TRBV9 and TRBJ1-6; 8 nucleotides agree with TRBD1. Per germline, CDR1 SGDLS and CDR2 YYNGEE. The V and J ends lost 4 bases and 8 bases, in that order; junction bases with no gene match: 8. The CDR3 consists of 15 residues. CDR3: CASSFRQGNDSPLHF. In DNA form, the CDR3 reads TGTGCCAGCAGCTTCAGACAGGGGAATGATTCACCCCTCCACTTT.

The chain recombines TRBV27 with TRBJ1-5; tentatively, D is TRBD1 (5 bases). Germline V lookup: CDR1 MNHEY, CDR2 SMNVEV (reference sequence). V was shortened by 3 bases and J by 7 bases, with 16 bases between the two germline ends. The CDR3 runs 15 residues. DNA for the CDR3: TGTGCCAGCAGTTTGCGGGGGGTGCAGAGCCAGCCCCAGCATTTT. This encodes CASSLRGVQSQPQHF.

The rearrangement uses TRBV11-2 and TRBJ2-1, with 11 bases that match TRBD2. The CDR3 length is 17 residues. Per the germline V gene, CDR1 is SGHAT and CDR2 is FQNNGV. The ends lost 3 bases at V and 5 bases at J; junction bases unmatched: 9. The CDR3 reads CASSFRSGRAWDNEQFF. In DNA form, the CDR3 reads TGTGCCAGCAGCTTCCGTAGCGGGAGGGCCTGGGACAATGAGCAGTTCTTC.

The chain combines TRBV10-2 with TRBJ1-2; D possibly corresponds to TRBD1 (5 bases). CDR3 size: 14 residues. V lost 2 bases to trimming and J lost 2 bases, with 9 bases between them. Germline lookup yields CDR1 WSHSY and CDR2 SAAADI. DNA of the CDR3: TGCGCCAGCAGTGAGGCAGGGTTAAACTATGGCTACACCTTC. This encodes CASSEAGLNYGYTF.

This chain uses TRBV18 with TRBJ2-1, with 9 nucleotides matching TRBD1. Germline V gene lookup returns CDR1 KGHSH and CDR2 LQKENI. The CDR3 runs to 19 residues. V was clipped by 0 bases and J by 0 bases; unmatched bases: 9. CDR3 DNA: TGTGCCAGCTCACCACCGAGGACAGGGGACCCTAGCTCCTACAATGAGCAGTTCTTC. It is translated as CASSPPRTGDPSSYNEQFF.

This rearrangement joins TRBV7-4 to TRBJ2-3, with 7 bases lining up with TRBD1. Germline trimming cut 3 bases from V and 4 bases from J; bases unmatched to any gene: 10. The CDR3 runs 16 residues. The germline CDR1 and CDR2 sequences are SGHVT and SQSDAQ. The CDR3 region is CASSFPRDRQSDTQYF. The CDR3 DNA is TGTGCCAGCAGCTTTCCCCGGGACAGACAATCAGATACGCAGTATTTT.

The chain uses TRBV11-3 and TRBJ2-3; 13 bases match TRBD2. Germline CDR1 and CDR2: SGHNT and YENEEA. This CDR3 has 16 residues. V shed 6 bases, J shed 5 bases, and the junction held 8 bases outside the gene matches. The CDR3 DNA sequence: TGTGCCAGCAGGTATAGGACTAGCGGGAGTGTAGATACGCAGTATTTT. The encoded protein is CASRYRTSGSVDTQYF.

V usage is TRBV2 and J usage is TRBJ1-1, with D hard to call. This CDR3 spans 14 amino acids. Germline CDR1 SNHLY, CDR2 FYNNEI. Deletions cut 2 bases from V and 3 bases from J, with 10 bases between. The CDR3 nucleotides read TGTGCCAGCAGTGAACGGTCCAGGTACACTGAAGCTTTCTTT. Its translation is CASSERSRYTEAFF.

The chain links TRBV6-2 or TRBV6-3 to TRBJ2-1, with D tentatively TRBD2 (5 bases). There are 17 residues in the CDR3. Germline V gives CDR1 MNHEY, CDR2 SVGEGT. V lost 2 bases, J lost 5 bases, and 19 bases lay in between. The DNA for the CDR3 is TGTGCCAGCAGTTACCCGACCGGGAAGGGATTCGACAATGAGCAGTTCTTC. Its protein product is CASSYPTGKGFDNEQFF.

V usage is TRBV11-3 and J usage is TRBJ1-1; 7 bases match TRBD1. This CDR3 has 16 amino acids. Germline CDR1 reads SGHNT; CDR2 reads YENEEA. V lost 1 base to trimming and J lost 7 bases; unmatched junction nucleotides: 12. The CDR3 protein is CASSLAPLGPGGEAFF. The CDR3 nucleotides are TGTGCCAGCAGCTTAGCCCCGCTGGGGCCAGGGGGTGAAGCTTTCTTT. Filled out from reference TRBV11-3 and TRBJ1-1, the complete variable domain reads EAGVVQSPRYKIIEKKQPVAFWCNPISGHNTLYWYLQNLGQGPELLIRYENEEAVDDSQLPKDRFSAERLKGVDSTLKIQPAELGDSAVYLCASSLAPLGPGGEAFFGQGTRLTVV.

J is TRBJ1-2 and V is TRBV7-2; D remains ambiguous. The CDR3 is made up of 16 amino acids. V gave up 3 bases and J gave up 1 base, with 15 bases separating them. Germline V gives CDR1 SGHTA, CDR2 FQGNSA. DNA of the CDR3: TGTGCCAGCAGCTTGTACCGCTTGTCTAATAACTATGGCTACACCTTC. Protein sequence: CASSLYRLSNNYGYTF. The whole variable domain, remainder taken from reference TRBV7-2 and TRBJ1-2, is GAGVSQSPSNKVTEKGKDVELRCDPISGHTALYWYRQSLGQGLEFLIYFQGNSAPDKSGLPSDRFSAERTGGSVSTLTIQRTQQEDSAVYLCASSLYRLSNNYGYTFGSGTRLTVV.

The V gene is TRBV4-3, the J gene TRBJ1-4, with a tentative D call TRBD1 (6 bases). The CDR3 extends over 16 amino acids. Germline assignment: CDR1 LGHNA and CDR2 YSLEER. Trimming pared 3 bases from V and 5 bases from J, leaving 16 bases between. The CDR3 spells CASSQRVGGFNEKLFF. In DNA form, the CDR3 reads TGCGCCAGCAGCCAGAGGGTAGGGGGATTCAATGAAAAACTGTTTTTT.

The genes are TRBV7-2 and TRBJ2-1; weak D call: TRBD1 (6 bases). CDR1 is SGHTA, CDR2 FQGNSA, per germline. The CDR3 sequence is 15 residues long. Trimming stripped 5 bases from V and 8 bases from J, with 19 bases between. CDR3 in DNA: TGTGCCAGCAGCGAAAGACAGGCGTCAAGGGATGAGCAGTTCTTC. The encoded protein is CASSERQASRDEQFF.

The chain employs TRBV2 and TRBJ1-2, with D possibly TRBD1 on 5 matching bases. Trimming pared 3 bases from V and 8 bases from J, leaving 16 bases between. The CDR3 has 14 residues. From germline, CDR1 is SNHLY and CDR2 FYNNEI. The CDR3 is CASSDPAGIWGYTF. The DNA of the CDR3 is TGTGCCAGCAGTGACCCGGCAGGGATTTGGGGCTACACCTTC.

The J gene is TRBJ1-1, the V gene TRBV19; possible D gene TRBD1, 5 bases. Germline-derived CDR1 and CDR2 are LNHDA and SQIVND (reference sequence). Trimming removed 4 bases from V and 3 bases from J, with 21 bases in between. The CDR3 extends over 17 amino acids. DNA of the CDR3: TGTGCCAGTAGTAAGGGAAATGGGGCCCCCGAGGACACTGAAGCTTTCTTT. Residues: CASSKGNGAPEDTEAFF.

The V and J genes are TRBV15 and TRBJ2-1, with 10 bases that match TRBD2. V lost 5 bases and J lost 4; bases outside the gene matches: 8. Looked up from germline, CDR1 is LNHNV and CDR2 is YYDKDF (reference sequence). CDR3 size: 16 residues. The CDR3 sequence: CATSDPSGRVYNEQFF. The CDR3 DNA reads TGTGCCACCAGCGATCCGAGCGGGAGGGTATACAATGAGCAGTTCTTC.

The chain is built from TRBV29-1 and TRBJ2-2, with D possibly matching TRBD1 (6 bases). The germline V and J ends were trimmed by 7 bases and 7 bases, with 16 bases remaining between them. Germline V lookup: CDR1 SQVTM, CDR2 ANQGSEA. The CDR3 is 13 amino acids. The CDR3 nucleotides are TGCAGCGCCAATCCAGGGGATAGCGGGGAGCTGTTTTTT. Its protein is CSANPGDSGELFF.

The chain joins TRBV18 to TRBJ2-5; a possible D gene is TRBD1 (5 bases). Germline V gives CDR1 KGHSH, CDR2 LQKENI. Trimming pared 4 bases from V and 3 bases from J, leaving 9 bases between. This CDR3 has 13 residues. The CDR3 sequence: CASSRTREETQYF. DNA for the CDR3: TGTGCCAGCTCACGTACCAGGGAAGAGACCCAGTACTTC.

The chain carries TRBV7-6 and TRBJ2-1; D gene uncertain. Germline V gene sequence: CDR1 SGHVS, CDR2 FNYEAQ. Deletions cut 5 bases from V and 0 bases from J, with 11 bases between. The CDR3 runs 15 residues. CDR3 amino acids: CASSRPRSSYNEQFF. In DNA form, the CDR3 reads TGTGCCAGCAGCCGACCACGGAGCTCCTACAATGAGCAGTTCTTC.

This chain joins TRBV7-8 and TRBJ2-7, with TRBD2 identical over 12 bases. Trimming removed 5 bases from V and 5 bases from J; junction bases left unmatched: 10. This CDR3 has 16 residues. The germline gives CDR1 SGHVS, CDR2 FQNEAQ. This CDR3 reads CASSLTSGSPINEQYV. DNA for the CDR3: TGTGCCAGCAGCCTGACTAGCGGGAGCCCCATAAACGAGCAGTACGTC.

The chain couples TRBV3-1 (or the pseudogene TRBV3-2) to TRBJ2-5; tentative D call: TRBD1 (6 bases). The CDR3 is 15 residues long. In germline, CDR1 is LGHDT, CDR2 YNNKEL (reference sequence). The V end lost 3 bases, the J end lost 1 base, and 12 bases lay between the germline ends. The CDR3 loop reads CASSHTGTLQETQYF. CDR3 sequence (DNA): TGTGCCAGCAGCCACACCGGGACACTCCAAGAGACCCAGTACTTC.

This sequence joins TRBV6-5 and TRBJ2-1, with D hard to call. Trimming left V 6 bases short and J 2 bases short, with 5 bases between. Germline V gene data show CDR1 as MNHEY and CDR2 as SVGAGI. The CDR3 runs to 12 residues. The CDR3: CASRNTYNEQFF. The CDR3 bases are TGTGCCAGCAGAAATACCTACAATGAGCAGTTCTTC.

This clone occurred once. The V and J genes are TRBV2 and TRBJ2-2; 8 bases agree with TRBD1. Germline CDR1 reads SNHLY; CDR2 reads FYNNEI. The CDR3 has 18 residues. After removal of 4 bases from V and 7 bases from J, the junction contained 17 bases not matched to a gene. This CDR3 reads CASSAGQGELTRDGELFF. In DNA form, the CDR3 reads TGTGCCAGCAGTGCTGGACAGGGCGAGCTCACCCGGGACGGGGAGCTGTTTTTT.

CDR3 sequence reads: CASSYSAGLNTEAFF. CDR3 in DNA: TGTGCCAGCAGTTACTCGGCGGGCCTCAACACTGAAGCTTTCTTT. The genes are TRBV6-5 and TRBJ1-1; D not certain. Germline values: CDR1 MNHEY, CDR2 SVGAGI. Between the trimmed V and J ends, which lost 0 bases and 2 bases, there was a span of 10 bases. This CDR3 contains 15 residues.